This is a list of T cell receptor beta chains from one sample in a study of T cells in Graves' hyperthyroidism and ophthalmopathy. TCRdb passed the multiplex PCR reads through MiXCR, listing each CDR3 protein once. The table lists over 500,000 distinct CDR3 sequences, approximately 14% of them singletons. Material: blood. These receptors were obtained from a woman in her 40s with Graves' hyperthyroidism. Both conserved end residues are trimmed from each CDR3.

j_call v_call cdr3_length cdr3_aa
TRBJ2-1 TRBV20-1 14 SARDSLLAGVGEQF
TRBJ2-3 TRBV4-1 11 ASGQGLTDTQY
TRBJ2-7 TRBV5-5 13 ASSTRLIGSYEQY
TRBJ2-1 TRBV11-2 16 AGSLGMLDRGSWLWQF
TRBJ2-2 TRBV24-1 13 ATSLAGVGTGELF
TRBJ2-2 TRBV12-3/TRBV12-4 10 ASSNIAGELF
TRBJ2-1 TRBV2 13 ASNSREGLYNEQF
TRBJ2-5 TRBV6-5 19 ASSYTVYLGQGELWQETQY
TRBJ2-2 TRBV6-2/TRBV6-3 13 ASRSGGQGTGELF
TRBJ2-2 TRBV27 14 ASSPQGARYTGELF
TRBJ2-7 TRBV12-3/TRBV12-4 11 ASSVSGREEQY
TRBJ2-5 TRBV19 13 ASSMRGRGRETQY
TRBJ2-6 TRBV2 13 ASSDRSSGANVLT
TRBJ2-7 TRBV5-1 12 ASSSNRGNYEQY
TRBJ2-3 TRBV20-1 10 SAQRPPDTQY
TRBJ2-3 TRBV18 13 ASSTRLTSTDTQY
TRBJ2-1 TRBV5-6 12 ASSHPPSYNEQF
TRBJ1-1 TRBV12-3/TRBV12-4 14 ASSLSVWSENTEAF
TRBJ1-1 TRBV20-1 12 SANKQGMNTEAF
TRBJ2-7 TRBV5-1 12 ASSSLADSYEQY
TRBJ1-6 TRBV28 13 ASTPRGATGSPLH
TRBJ2-7 TRBV20-1 11 SARVGGLYEQY
TRBJ1-2 TRBV5-5 13 ASRFPGTGNYGYT
TRBJ2-5 TRBV20-1 12 SARDRDPLETQY
TRBJ1-1 TRBV9 13 ASSPTTGVVTEAF
TRBJ2-7 TRBV5-1 13 ASSWGGSSTYEQY
TRBJ1-3 TRBV28 11 GTGRVSGNTIY
TRBJ2-1 TRBV9 14 ASSVAGTGGDNEQF
TRBJ2-1 TRBV6-2/TRBV6-3 15 ASSYSISDPSYNEQF
TRBJ2-1 TRBV12-3/TRBV12-4 11 ASSFRLIREQF
TRBJ1-3 TRBV27 14 ASSLSGSSSGNTIY
TRBJ2-1 TRBV5-1 13 ASSLPTSGYNEQF
TRBJ2-7 TRBV27 11 ASRSGRSYEQY
TRBJ2-3 TRBV6-1 12 ASGPGTGADTQY
TRBJ2-7 TRBV7-9 14 ASSLFDSVVSYEQY
TRBJ2-2 TRBV5-1 14 ASSTGQGSSTGELF
TRBJ1-2 TRBV5-1 12 ASSVGQGAEGYT
TRBJ2-1 TRBV2 16 ASSEFATSGSSYNEQF
TRBJ2-4 TRBV28 12 ASSYGAAKNIQY
TRBJ2-3 TRBV7-3 13 ASSSKGRITDTQY
TRBJ2-7 TRBV7-6 13 ASSSSGQGPYEQY